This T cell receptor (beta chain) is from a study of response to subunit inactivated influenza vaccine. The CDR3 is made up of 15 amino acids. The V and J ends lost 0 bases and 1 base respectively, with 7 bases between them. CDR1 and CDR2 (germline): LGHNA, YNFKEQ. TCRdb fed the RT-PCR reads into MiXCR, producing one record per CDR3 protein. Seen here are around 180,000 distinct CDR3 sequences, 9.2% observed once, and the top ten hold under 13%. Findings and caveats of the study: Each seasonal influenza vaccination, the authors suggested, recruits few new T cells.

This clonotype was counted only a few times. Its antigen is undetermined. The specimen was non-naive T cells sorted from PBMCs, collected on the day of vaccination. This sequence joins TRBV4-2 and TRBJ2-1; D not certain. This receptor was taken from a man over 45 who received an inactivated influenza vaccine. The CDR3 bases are TGTGCCAGCAGCCAAGATTTAGGGTCCTACAATGAGCAGTTCTTC. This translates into CASSQDLGSYNEQFF.